The clone carrying this T cell receptor beta chain came up many times. Time point described: pre-sensitization, week 0. Indicated treatment: therapeutic diphenylcyclopropenone sensitization with weekly scalp DPC. Alopecia patients deemed DPC-suitable, aged 18 to 70, excluding pregnancy. The sample originates from a study of human T cells and chemical hapten exposure. This CDR3 has 15 amino acids. Germline V gene lookup returns CDR1 MDHEN and CDR2 SYDVKM. The germline V and J ends were trimmed by 2 bases and 5 bases, with 12 bases remaining between them. TCRdb ran MiXCR on the RACE reads and lists one entry per CDR3 protein. This repertoire shows about 93,000 distinct CDR3 sequences, 7.5% to 9.5% found once; its top ten account for approximately 2.8%.

The TCR originated in a man between 40 and 49 years old with alopecia areata. Some clones in this sample may be carry-over from other donors' samples. The sequenced sample was whole blood, obtained in connection with sensitization to the hapten diphenylcyclopropenone (DPC). The chain is built from TRBV28 and TRBJ1-4, with a tentative D call TRBD1 (5 bases). The CDR3 spells CASSLGALLNEKLFF. In nucleotides, the CDR3 is TGTGCCAGCAGTTTAGGGGCGCTATTGAATGAAAAACTGTTTTTT.